The clone carrying this TCR beta chain was detected a few times. What it binds is unknown. This record belongs to a study of T-cell memory formation after mild COVID-19. About the research overall: The TCR clusters were mostly specific to one donor. Notes on the study in general: Clones contracting over day 15 to 85 were CD4/CD8 balanced, with later expanders leaning CD4+.

CDR1 is KGHDR and CDR2 is SFDVKD in the germline V gene. J lost 2 bases, V lost 3 bases, and 5 bases had no gene match. CDR3 length: 15 amino acids. With constant-segment primers, 5'RACE yielded cDNA libraries of TCR alpha and TCR beta that carried sample barcodes and UMIs. In TCRdb, the 5' RACE reads were re-called with MiXCR into one record per CDR3 protein. The table lists 550,000 to 700,000 distinct CDR3 sequences, roughly 17% of them singletons. Sequencing used PBMCs or a T cell subset sorted from them (not recorded which). The gene calls are TRBV24-1 and TRBJ2-7; 8 bases match TRBD1. The sequence was obtained from an adult woman who had mild COVID-19 (a few samples of this study predate the infection). Cell type and time point are not known. This chain's CDR3 is CATSDDRGPPYEQYF. In DNA form, the CDR3 reads TGTGCCACCAGTGATGACAGGGGCCCCCCCTACGAGCAGTACTTC.